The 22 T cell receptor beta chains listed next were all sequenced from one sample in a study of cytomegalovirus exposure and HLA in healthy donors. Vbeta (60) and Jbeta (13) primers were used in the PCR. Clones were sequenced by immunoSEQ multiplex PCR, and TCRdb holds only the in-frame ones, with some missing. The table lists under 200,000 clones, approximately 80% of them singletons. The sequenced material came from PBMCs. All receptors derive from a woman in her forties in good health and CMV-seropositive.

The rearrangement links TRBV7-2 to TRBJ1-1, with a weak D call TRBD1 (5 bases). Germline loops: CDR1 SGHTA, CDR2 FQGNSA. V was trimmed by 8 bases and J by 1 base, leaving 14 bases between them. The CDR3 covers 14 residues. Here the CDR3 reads CASCSVGGNTEAFF. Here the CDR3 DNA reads TGTGCCAGCTGCAGCGTCGGGGGGAACACTGAAGCTTTCTTT.

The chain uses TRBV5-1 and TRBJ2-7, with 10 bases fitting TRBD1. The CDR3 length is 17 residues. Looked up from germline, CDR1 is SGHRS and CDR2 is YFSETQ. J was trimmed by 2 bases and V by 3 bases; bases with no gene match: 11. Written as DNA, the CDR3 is TGCGCCAGCAGCTATGGACAGGGGGTCGGAAGGCCCTACGAGCAGTACTTC. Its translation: CASSYGQGVGRPYEQYF.

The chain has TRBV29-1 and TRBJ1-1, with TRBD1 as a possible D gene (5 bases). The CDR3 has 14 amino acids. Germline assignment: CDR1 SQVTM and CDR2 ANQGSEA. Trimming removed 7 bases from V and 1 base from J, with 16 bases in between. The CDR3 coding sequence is TGCAGCGCAGGGATGGACGCACCGAACACTGAAGCTTTCTTT. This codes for CSAGMDAPNTEAFF.

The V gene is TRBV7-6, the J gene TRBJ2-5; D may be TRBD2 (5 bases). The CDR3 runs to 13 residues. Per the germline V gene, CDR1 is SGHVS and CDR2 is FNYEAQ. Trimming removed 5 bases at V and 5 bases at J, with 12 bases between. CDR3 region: CASSKAVRETQYF. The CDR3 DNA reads TGTGCCAGCAGCAAAGCGGTCCGGGAGACCCAGTACTTC.

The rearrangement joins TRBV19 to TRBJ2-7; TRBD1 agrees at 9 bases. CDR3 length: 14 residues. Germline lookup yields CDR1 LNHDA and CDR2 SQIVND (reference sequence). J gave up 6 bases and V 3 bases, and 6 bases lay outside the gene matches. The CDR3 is CASSINRGQSEQYF. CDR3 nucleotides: TGTGCCAGTAGTATTAACAGGGGGCAGAGCGAGCAGTACTTC.

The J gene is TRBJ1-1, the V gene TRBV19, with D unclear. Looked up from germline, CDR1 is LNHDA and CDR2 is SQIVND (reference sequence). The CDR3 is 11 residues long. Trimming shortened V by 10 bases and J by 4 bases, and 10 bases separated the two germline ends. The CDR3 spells CATLYSTEAFF. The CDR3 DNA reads TGTGCCACCCTCTACTCCACTGAAGCTTTCTTT.

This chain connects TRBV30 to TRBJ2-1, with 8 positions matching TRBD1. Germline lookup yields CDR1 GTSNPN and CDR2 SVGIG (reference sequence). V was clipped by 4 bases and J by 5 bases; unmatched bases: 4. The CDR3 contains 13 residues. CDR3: CAWTGQGNNEQFF. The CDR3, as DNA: TGTGCCTGGACAGGACAGGGCAACAATGAGCAGTTCTTC.

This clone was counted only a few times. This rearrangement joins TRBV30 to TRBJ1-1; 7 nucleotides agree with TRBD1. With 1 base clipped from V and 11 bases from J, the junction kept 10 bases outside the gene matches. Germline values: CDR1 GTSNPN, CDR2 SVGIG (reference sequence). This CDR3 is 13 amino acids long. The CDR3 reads CAWSARTGERAFF. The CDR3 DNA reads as TGTGCCTGGAGTGCTCGCACAGGGGAGAGGGCTTTCTTT.

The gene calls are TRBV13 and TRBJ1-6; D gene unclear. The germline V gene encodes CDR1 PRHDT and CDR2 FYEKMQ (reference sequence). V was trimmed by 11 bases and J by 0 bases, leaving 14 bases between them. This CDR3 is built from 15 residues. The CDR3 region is CAAPGSNSYNSPLHF. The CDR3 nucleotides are TGTGCCGCTCCGGGTAGTAACTCCTATAATTCACCCCTCCACTTT. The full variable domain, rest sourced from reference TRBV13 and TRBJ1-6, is AAGVIQSPRHLIKEKRETATLKCYPIPRHDTVYWYQQGPGQDPQFLISFYEKMQSDKGSIPDRFSAQQFSDYHSELNMSSLELGDSALYFCAAPGSNSYNSPLHFGNGTRLTVT.

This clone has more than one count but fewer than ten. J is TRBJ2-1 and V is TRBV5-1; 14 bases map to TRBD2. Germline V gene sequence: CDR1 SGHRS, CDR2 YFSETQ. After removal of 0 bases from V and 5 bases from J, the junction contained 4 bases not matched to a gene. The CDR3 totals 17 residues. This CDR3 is CASSLGLAGGTHNEQFF. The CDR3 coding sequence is TGCGCCAGCAGCTTGGGACTAGCGGGGGGGACTCACAATGAGCAGTTCTTC.

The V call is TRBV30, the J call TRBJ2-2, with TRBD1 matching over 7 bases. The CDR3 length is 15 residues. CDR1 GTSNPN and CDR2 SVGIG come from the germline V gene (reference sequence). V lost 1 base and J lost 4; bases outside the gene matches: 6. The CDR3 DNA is TGTGCCTGGAGTGGAAAGGGGGCCGGCACCGGGGAGCTGTTTTTT. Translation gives CAWSGKGAGTGELFF.

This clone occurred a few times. The CDR3 nucleotides read TGTGCCAGCAGTATTTGGACAGGCACAGATACGCAGTATTTT. This gives the protein CASSIWTGTDTQYF. The V call is TRBV28, the J call TRBJ2-3; tentatively, D is TRBD1 (6 bases). Looked up from germline, CDR1 is MDHEN and CDR2 is SYDVKM. Trimming shortened V by 5 bases and J by 1 base, and 10 bases separated the two germline ends. The CDR3 covers 14 residues.

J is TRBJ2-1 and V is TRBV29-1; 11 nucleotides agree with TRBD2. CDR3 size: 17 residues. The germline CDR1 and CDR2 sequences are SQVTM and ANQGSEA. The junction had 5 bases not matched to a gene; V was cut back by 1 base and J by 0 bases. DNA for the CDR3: TGCAGCGTTGAAGTCACTAGCGGGGGTATCTCCTACAATGAGCAGTTCTTC. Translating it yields CSVEVTSGGISYNEQFF.

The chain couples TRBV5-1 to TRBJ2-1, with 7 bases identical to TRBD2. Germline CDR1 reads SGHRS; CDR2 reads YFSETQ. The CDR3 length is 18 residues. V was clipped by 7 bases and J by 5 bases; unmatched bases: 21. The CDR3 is CASATRTGGKRSDNEQFF. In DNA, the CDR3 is TGCGCCAGCGCCACCCGGACCGGGGGGAAGCGAAGCGACAATGAGCAGTTCTTC. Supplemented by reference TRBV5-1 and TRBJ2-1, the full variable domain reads KAGVTQTPRYLIKTRGQQVTLSCSPISGHRSVSWYQQTPGQGLQFLFEYFSETQRNKGNFPGRFSGRQFSNSRSEMNVSTLELGDSALYLCASATRTGGKRSDNEQFFGPGTRLTVL.

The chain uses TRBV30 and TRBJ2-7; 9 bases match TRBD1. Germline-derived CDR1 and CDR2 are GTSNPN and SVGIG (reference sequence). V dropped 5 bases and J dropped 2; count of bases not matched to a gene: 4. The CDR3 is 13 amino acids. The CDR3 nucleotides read TGTGCCTGGCGCCGACAGGGGGCCTACGAGCAGTACTTC. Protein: CAWRRQGAYEQYF.

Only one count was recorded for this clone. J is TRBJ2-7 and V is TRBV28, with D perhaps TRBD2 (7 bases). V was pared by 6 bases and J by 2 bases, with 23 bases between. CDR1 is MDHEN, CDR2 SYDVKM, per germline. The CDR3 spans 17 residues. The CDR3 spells CASRGRGGRGSPYEQYF. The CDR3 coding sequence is TGTGCCAGCAGGGGACGTGGGGGGCGGGGGAGCCCCTACGAGCAGTACTTC.

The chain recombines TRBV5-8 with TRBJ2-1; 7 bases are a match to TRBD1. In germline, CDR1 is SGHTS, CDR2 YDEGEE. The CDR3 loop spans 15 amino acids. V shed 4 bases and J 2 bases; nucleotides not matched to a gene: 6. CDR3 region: CASSAGTETYNEQFF. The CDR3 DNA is TGTGCCAGCAGCGCCGGGACAGAGACCTACAATGAGCAGTTCTTC.

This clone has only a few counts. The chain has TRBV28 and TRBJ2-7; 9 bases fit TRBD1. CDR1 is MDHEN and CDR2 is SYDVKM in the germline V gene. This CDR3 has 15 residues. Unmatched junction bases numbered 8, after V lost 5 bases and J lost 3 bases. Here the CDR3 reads CASSPPGQGSYEQYF. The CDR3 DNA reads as TGTGCCAGCAGTCCCCCGGGACAGGGTAGCTACGAGCAGTACTTC.

CDR3 nucleotide sequence: TGCGCCAGCAGCGAACCACAGGCGTACCAAGAGACCCAGTACTTC. Translation: CASSEPQAYQETQYF. The chain links TRBV5-1 to TRBJ2-5, with D possibly TRBD1 on 5 matching bases. V was clipped by 4 bases and J by 0 bases, with 13 bases between them. The CDR3 covers 15 residues. Germline assignment: CDR1 SGHRS and CDR2 YFSETQ. Full variable domain (missing parts from reference TRBV5-1 and TRBJ2-5): KAGVTQTPRYLIKTRGQQVTLSCSPISGHRSVSWYQQTPGQGLQFLFEYFSETQRNKGNFPGRFSGRQFSNSRSEMNVSTLELGDSALYLCASSEPQAYQETQYFGPGTRLLVL.

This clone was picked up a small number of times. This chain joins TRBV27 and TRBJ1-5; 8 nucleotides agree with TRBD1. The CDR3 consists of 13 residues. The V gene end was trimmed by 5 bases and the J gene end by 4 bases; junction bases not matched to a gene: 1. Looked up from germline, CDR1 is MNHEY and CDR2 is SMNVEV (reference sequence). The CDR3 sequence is CASSTGGNQPQHF. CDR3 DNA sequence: TGTGCCAGCAGTACAGGGGGGAATCAGCCCCAGCATTTT.

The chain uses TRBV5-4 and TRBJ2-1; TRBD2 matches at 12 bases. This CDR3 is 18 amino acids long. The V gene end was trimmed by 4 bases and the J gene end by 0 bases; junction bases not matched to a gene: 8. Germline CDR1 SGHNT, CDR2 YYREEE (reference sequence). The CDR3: CASSPGLAGTSSYNEQFF. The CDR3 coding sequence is TGTGCCAGCAGCCCTGGACTAGCGGGGACTAGCTCCTACAATGAGCAGTTCTTC.

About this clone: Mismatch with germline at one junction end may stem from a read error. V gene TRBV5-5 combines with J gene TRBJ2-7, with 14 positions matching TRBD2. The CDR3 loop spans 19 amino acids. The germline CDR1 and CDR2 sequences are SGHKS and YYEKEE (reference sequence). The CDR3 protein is CASSLERGLAGEVSHEQYF. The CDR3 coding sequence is TGTGCCAGCAGCTTGGAAAGGGGACTAGCGGGAGAAGTCTCCCACGAGCAGTACTTC.